The present T cell receptor beta chain was sequenced within a study of CD8+ T cells in alopecia areata. As to treatment: oral pan-JAK inhibitor, 5-10 mg twice daily. Peripheral blood samples and lesional scalp punch biopsies were obtained from alopecia areata patients. Cell sorting was applied to PBMCs, and CD4+ and CD8+ T cells were collected. As the sequencing template, cDNA was produced by extracting RNA and reverse transcribing it. Profiling relied on immunoSEQ multiplex PCR, and the TCRdb table lists in-frame clones only, not all of them. Of 250,000 to 300,000 clones in the sample, 55% to 75% were seen once. Germline loops: CDR1 GTSNPN, CDR2 SVGIG (reference sequence). V was trimmed by 1 base and J by 4 bases, leaving 8 bases between them. The CDR3 covers 12 residues.

The chain has TRBV30 and TRBJ2-7; D not certain. The source is a human donor with alopecia areata. The input for sequencing was CD4+ T cells sorted from blood, taken at week 24, from a patient treated with tofacitinib. The CDR3 loop is CAWSALYYEQYF. DNA of the CDR3: TGTGCCTGGAGTGCACTATATTACGAGCAGTACTTC.